This TCR beta chain was recorded in a study of technical replicates of blood from several donors. Some clones are missing from TCRdb's copy, which holds only in-frame ones; the method was immunoSEQ multiplex PCR. The sample gives about 100,000 clones, around 95% of which show up once; around 0.22% is in the top ten. The CDR3 loop spans 14 amino acids. The germline gives CDR1 SEHNR, CDR2 FQNEAQ (reference sequence). Trimming removed 5 bases at V and 4 bases at J, with 12 bases between. The clonotype originates from a human donor in good health. This sequence joins TRBV7-9 and TRBJ2-1; D is ambiguous. Material for sequencing was T cells isolated from PBMCs. CDR3 DNA: TGTGCCAGCAGCCCGGTCCCCGATTACAATGAGCAGTTCTTC. It is translated as CASSPVPDYNEQFF.